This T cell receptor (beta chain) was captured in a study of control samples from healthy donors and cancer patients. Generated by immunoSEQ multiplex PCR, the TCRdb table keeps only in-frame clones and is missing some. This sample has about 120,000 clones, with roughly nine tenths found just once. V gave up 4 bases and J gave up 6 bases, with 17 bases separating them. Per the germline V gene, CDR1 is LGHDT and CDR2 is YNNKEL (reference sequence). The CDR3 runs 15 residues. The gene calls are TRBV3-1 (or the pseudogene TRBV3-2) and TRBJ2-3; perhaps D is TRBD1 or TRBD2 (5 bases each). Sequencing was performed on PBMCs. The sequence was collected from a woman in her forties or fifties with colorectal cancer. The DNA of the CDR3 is TGTGCCAGCAGCCGCTTGGGGGAAGAGGGGGATACGCAGTATTTT. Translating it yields CASSRLGEEGDTQYF.